The sequence of this T cell receptor beta chain was determined in a study of blood T cells in healthy people across ages. It was around 9 milliliters of peripheral blood that were drawn from each donor. Study-level results: Both higher diversity and more naive CD4+ cells marked long-lived donors when set against aged donors.

Trimming cost V 6 bases and J 9 bases; bases outside gene matches: 10. This CDR3 is 14 amino acids long. CDR1 is SNHLY and CDR2 is FYNNEI in the germline V gene. A word on this clonotype: No antigen is known for it.

Using a J-beta primer mix together with a sample-barcoded 5' primer, a second PCR was run for about 6 to 12 cycles. A template-switch adaptor with 12 random nucleotides tagged each cDNA molecule. TCRdb used MiXCR to reprocess the 5' RACE reads, holding one entry per CDR3 protein. The sample has more than 1.4 million distinct CDR3 sequences, approximately 38% seen once; the top ten hold 7.9%. Material for sequencing was blood. V usage is TRBV2 and J usage is TRBJ2-1, with 8 bases that match TRBD2. The source of this sequence is a woman in her late teens or twenties in good health. The CDR3: CASRRTDTSGEQFF. The CDR3, as DNA: TGTGCCAGCAGGCGGACCGATACTAGCGGTGAGCAGTTCTTC.